The next 8 T cell receptor beta chains were all read from a single sample in a study of T cells in Graves' hyperthyroidism and ophthalmopathy. The TCR beta CDR3 regions underwent amplification using RNA transcripts as the source. The TCR CDR3 was amplified in a first-round RT-PCR using the HTBI primer set. TCRdb ran MiXCR on the multiplex PCR reads and lists one entry per CDR3 protein. The sample has around 440,000 distinct CDR3 sequences, 15% to 19% seen once; the top ten hold roughly 14%. The specimen was blood. These receptors were obtained from a woman younger than 35 with Graves' hyperthyroidism.

This clonotype was observed a handful of times. The gene calls are TRBV6-1 and TRBJ2-7; possibly TRBD1 or TRBD2 for D (5 bases each). Looked up from germline, CDR1 is MNHNS and CDR2 is SASEGT. The CDR3 runs 15 residues. The V end was cut by 8 bases, the J end by 1 base, with 18 bases between. In DNA form, the CDR3 reads TGTGCCAGCTCACGGGGCCCCTTTATATCCTACGAGCAGTACTTC. As protein: CASSRGPFISYEQYF.

This clonotype was picked up many times. The V and J genes are TRBV6-5 and TRBJ1-1; no clear D. The CDR3 contains 14 residues. V dropped 0 bases and J dropped 5 bases, with 10 bases sitting between them. Germline V gene data show CDR1 as MNHEY and CDR2 as SVGAGI. CDR3 in amino acids: CASSYSRGLTEAFF. CDR3 bases: TGTGCCAGCAGTTACTCTCGGGGATTGACTGAAGCTTTCTTT.

This sequence joins TRBV19 and TRBJ2-1; 10 bases match TRBD2. Germline lookup yields CDR1 LNHDA and CDR2 SQIVND (reference sequence). With 6 bases clipped from V and 3 bases from J, the junction kept 2 bases outside the gene matches. This CDR3 is built from 14 residues. CDR3 residues: CASRTSGIYNEQFF. CDR3 coding DNA: TGTGCCAGTAGAACTAGCGGGATCTACAATGAGCAGTTCTTC.

This clonotype occurred many times. The chain employs TRBV6-1 and TRBJ2-2, with D unresolved. The germline V and J ends were trimmed by 7 bases and 0 bases, with 9 bases remaining between them. The CDR3 covers 14 residues. CDR1 is MNHNS and CDR2 is SASEGT in the germline V gene. CDR3 in amino acids: CASNHKANTGELFF. The CDR3 DNA sequence: TGTGCCAGCAACCACAAAGCGAACACCGGGGAGCTGTTTTTT.

This clonotype was seen many times. The chain joins TRBV7-2 to TRBJ2-2, with D possibly being TRBD1 (6 bases). The CDR3 contains 15 residues. Germline V gene lookup returns CDR1 SGHTA and CDR2 FQGNSA. V lost 4 bases, J lost 6 bases, and 15 bases lay in between. The CDR3 protein is CASSSDRTLAGELFF. The DNA of the CDR3 is TGTGCCAGCAGCTCCGACAGGACTCTTGCCGGGGAGCTGTTTTTT. Looking up the rest from reference TRBV7-2 and TRBJ2-2 gives the full variable domain: GAGVSQSPSNKVTEKGKDVELRCDPISGHTALYWYRQSLGQGLEFLIYFQGNSAPDKSGLPSDRFSAERTGGSVSTLTIQRTQQEDSAVYLCASSSDRTLAGELFFGEGSRLTVL.

This clonotype was counted between two and nine times. V is TRBV28 and J is TRBJ1-2; D gene ambiguous. Trimming pared 2 bases from V and 5 bases from J, leaving 6 bases between. The CDR3 runs to 12 residues. The germline gives CDR1 MDHEN, CDR2 SYDVKM. CDR3: CASSLKGYGYTF. DNA for the CDR3: TGTGCCAGCAGTTTAAAAGGTTATGGCTACACCTTC.

This clonotype came up many times. V usage is TRBV6-1 and J usage is TRBJ1-1; D unresolved. V was pared by 3 bases and J by 0 bases, with 11 bases between. Per germline, CDR1 MNHNS and CDR2 SASEGT. The CDR3 runs 15 residues. The CDR3: CASSERPAVNTEAFF. The CDR3, as DNA: TGTGCCAGCAGTGAGCGCCCGGCCGTGAACACTGAAGCTTTCTTT.

V gene TRBV19 combines with J gene TRBJ2-7, with D perhaps being TRBD1 or TRBD2 (5 bases each). The CDR3 length is 13 residues. The V and J ends lost 6 bases and 7 bases respectively, with 16 bases between them. Germline V lookup: CDR1 LNHDA, CDR2 SQIVND (reference sequence). Written as DNA, the CDR3 is TGTGCCAGTAGCGACGGGACCTACGGGGAGCAGTACTTC. It encodes CASSDGTYGEQYF.